Below, 28 T cell receptor beta chains from the same sample are listed, as sequenced in a study of blood T cell repertoires in COVID-19. Using immunoSEQ multiplex PCR, the repertoire was profiled, and TCRdb retains in-frame clones only, with some absent. The sample consists of approximately 150,000 clones, approximately 91% of them appearing once. Sample: peripheral blood. Every receptor here comes from a man between 65 and 80 years old with acute or convalescent COVID-19.

The rearrangement links TRBV28 to TRBJ1-1; 7 nucleotides line up with TRBD1. CDR1 is MDHEN, CDR2 SYDVKM, per germline. There are 15 residues in the CDR3. V shed 5 bases and J 4 bases; nucleotides not matched to a gene: 10. The CDR3 coding sequence is TGTGCCAGCAGTCCCCCACAGGGGCCTTTCACTGAAGCTTTCTTT. This encodes CASSPPQGPFTEAFF.

The chain joins TRBV3-1 (or the pseudogene TRBV3-2) to TRBJ2-5, with 11 bases lining up with TRBD2. With 3 bases clipped from V and 2 bases from J, the junction kept 11 bases outside the gene matches. Germline CDR1 and CDR2: LGHDT and YNNKEL (reference sequence). This CDR3 comprises 18 residues. CDR3 DNA sequence: TGTGCCAGCAGCCATGAGTTAGCGGGGGGGCTGAGGCAAGAGACCCAGTACTTC. As protein: CASSHELAGGLRQETQYF.

The rearrangement links TRBV27 to TRBJ1-4; 8 nucleotides line up with TRBD1. The germline V gene has CDR1 MNHEY and CDR2 SMNVEV (reference sequence). Trimming at V came to 6 bases and at J to 5 bases, leaving 5 bases not matched to a gene. The CDR3 is 14 residues long. The DNA of the CDR3 is TGTGCCAGCAGCCGACAGGGGAGGAATGAAAAACTGTTTTTT. Its translation is CASSRQGRNEKLFF.

The V and J genes are TRBV7-2 and TRBJ2-2, with D possibly matching TRBD1 (5 bases). Germline assignment: CDR1 SGHTA and CDR2 FQGNSA. The CDR3 is 14 amino acids. Between the trimmed V and J ends, which lost 2 bases and 5 bases, there was a span of 9 bases. CDR3 sequence: CASSLQGPTGELFF. The CDR3 DNA reads TGTGCCAGCAGCTTACAGGGCCCGACCGGGGAGCTGTTTTTT.

With respect to this clone: Other nucleotide sequences from this sample produce the same CDR3. The chain carries TRBV7-9 and TRBJ2-2; the match to TRBD2 covers 8 bases. This CDR3 is 15 amino acids long. CDR1 and CDR2 (germline): SEHNR, FQNEAQ (reference sequence). V was clipped by 2 bases and J by 4 bases; unmatched bases: 3. CDR3 sequence (DNA): TGTGCCAGCAGCTTATACAGCGGGGGCACCGGGGAGCTGTTTTTT. As protein: CASSLYSGGTGELFF.

The chain carries TRBV7-9 and TRBJ2-1; 9 positions agree with TRBD2. V shed 5 bases and J 8 bases; nucleotides not matched to a gene: 16. The germline V gene encodes CDR1 SEHNR and CDR2 FQNEAQ (reference sequence). This CDR3 region has 17 residues. This CDR3 is CASSKYLSGSDLDEQFF. DNA for the CDR3: TGTGCCAGCAGCAAATACCTTAGCGGGAGTGATCTCGATGAGCAGTTCTTC. The full variable domain, its missing parts supplied by reference TRBV7-9 and TRBJ2-1, is DTGVSQNPRHKITKRGQNVTFRCDPISEHNRLYWYRQTLGQGPEFLTYFQNEAQLEKSRLLSDRFSAERPKGSFSTLEIQRTEQGDSAMYLCASSKYLSGSDLDEQFFGPGTRLTVL.

The rearrangement uses TRBV12-3 or TRBV12-4 and TRBJ2-5; D is possibly TRBD2 (5 bases). Trimming cost V 6 bases and J 2 bases, with 7 bases left between them. The CDR3 covers 12 residues. CDR3 region: CASRPGQETQYF. In DNA, the CDR3 is TGTGCCAGCAGGCCGGGACAAGAGACCCAGTACTTC.

This chain joins TRBV3-1 (or the pseudogene TRBV3-2) and TRBJ1-3; TRBD1 aligns across 8 bases. This CDR3 is 14 amino acids long. Germline V gene lookup returns CDR1 LGHDT and CDR2 YNNKEL (reference sequence). After removal of 5 bases from V and 8 bases from J, the junction contained 8 bases not matched to a gene. The CDR3 nucleotides read TGTGCCAGCAGCTTGGGACAGGCAGGGGACACCATATATTTT. Protein sequence: CASSLGQAGDTIYF.

This chain joins TRBV18 and TRBJ1-1; 10 bases match TRBD1. V was pared by 5 bases and J by 0 bases, with 6 bases of the junction left unmatched. Germline CDR1 reads KGHSH; CDR2 reads LQKENI. CDR3 length equals 16 residues. Written as DNA, the CDR3 is TGTGCCAGCTCAACTAAGACAGGGGGCATGAACACTGAAGCTTTCTTT. The encoded protein is CASSTKTGGMNTEAFF.

J is TRBJ2-3 and V is TRBV5-1; 11 positions agree with TRBD2. The germline V gene has CDR1 SGHRS and CDR2 YFSETQ. Losses at the gene ends were 0 bases for V and 0 bases for J; bases not matched to a gene: 3. The CDR3 has 17 residues. For the CDR3, the DNA is TGCGCCAGCAGCTTGGGACTAGCGGGGCCAAGCACAGATACGCAGTATTTT. Protein: CASSLGLAGPSTDTQYF.

The genes are TRBV10-3 and TRBJ1-6; TRBD1 might be the D (5 bases). CDR3 size: 13 residues. V was cut by 3 bases and J by 8 bases, with 8 bases left in between. Germline V lookup: CDR1 ENHRY, CDR2 SYGVKD. CDR3 sequence: CAISDMGHSPLHF. In DNA form, the CDR3 reads TGTGCCATCAGTGATATGGGGCATTCACCCCTCCACTTT.

The V gene is TRBV3-1 (or the pseudogene TRBV3-2), the J gene TRBJ1-3; D gene ambiguous. This CDR3 region has 16 residues. Germline CDR1 reads LGHDT; CDR2 reads YNNKEL (reference sequence). The V end was cut by 2 bases, the J end by 0 bases, with 11 bases between. The CDR3 sequence: CASSQSDTDSGNTIYF. CDR3 DNA sequence: TGTGCCAGCAGCCAATCAGACACCGACTCTGGAAACACCATATATTTT.

By frequency in the sample, this clone is medium-sized. This chain links TRBV6-6 with TRBJ1-5, with TRBD1 matching over 7 bases. The J segment lost 5 bases and the V segment lost 6 bases, leaving 7 bases of the junction unmatched. The CDR3 is made up of 14 amino acids. Germline V lookup: CDR1 MNHNY, CDR2 SVGAGI (reference sequence). This CDR3 is CASRRRDRHQPQHF. The CDR3 coding sequence is TGTGCCAGCAGACGCCGGGACAGACATCAGCCCCAGCATTTT.

This clone appeared a few times. The rearrangement joins TRBV21-1 to TRBJ1-2. TRBV21-1 corresponds to a pseudogene. This CDR3 contains 9 residues. DNA for the CDR3: TGTGCCAGCAGCAAGAGGCCCTGCTTC. Translating it yields CASSKRPCF.

The chain couples TRBV7-2 to TRBJ2-3, with 8 bases aligning to TRBD2. The length of the CDR3 is 16 residues. V shed 5 bases, J shed 0 bases, and the junction held 7 bases outside the gene matches. Germline V gene data show CDR1 as SGHTA and CDR2 as FQGNSA. In DNA form, the CDR3 reads TGTGCCAGCAGCCAGAGACTAGCGATTAGCACAGATACGCAGTATTTT. It codes for CASSQRLAISTDTQYF. Supplemented by reference TRBV7-2 and TRBJ2-3, the full variable domain reads GAGVSQSPSNKVTEKGKDVELRCDPISGHTALYWYRQSLGQGLEFLIYFQGNSAPDKSGLPSDRFSAERTGGSVSTLTIQRTQQEDSAVYLCASSQRLAISTDTQYFGPGTRLTVL.

This clone has just one count. The V call is TRBV3-1 (or the pseudogene TRBV3-2), the J call TRBJ1-2; 10 bases agree with TRBD1. CDR3 size: 15 residues. The ends lost 1 base at V and 4 bases at J; junction bases unmatched: 3. Germline V lookup: CDR1 LGHDT, CDR2 YNNKEL (reference sequence). Written as DNA, the CDR3 is TGTGCCAGCAGCCAAGCGACAGGGGGCAGCTATGGCTACACCTTC. Amino acid sequence: CASSQATGGSYGYTF.

This clone was recorded once. This rearrangement joins TRBV18 to TRBJ1-5; 8 bases map to TRBD1. Trimming at V came to 3 bases and at J to 0 bases, leaving 1 base not matched to a gene. CDR3 length: 15 residues. The V gene's germline CDR1 is KGHSH and CDR2 LQKENI. The CDR3 here is CASSPTGDSNQPQHF. DNA for the CDR3: TGTGCCAGCTCACCGACAGGGGATAGCAATCAGCCCCAGCATTTT. The full variable domain, completed using reference TRBV18 and TRBJ1-5, is NAGVMQNPRHLVRRRGQEARLRCSPMKGHSHVYWYRQLPEEGLKFMVYLQKENIIDESGMPKERFSAEFPKEGPSILRIQQVVRGDSAAYFCASSPTGDSNQPQHFGDGTRLSIL.

The chain is built from TRBV10-3 and TRBJ1-1, with D possibly TRBD1 on 6 matching bases. With 2 bases removed from V and 2 bases from J, the gap between germline ends came to 6 bases. This CDR3 is 13 amino acids long. From germline, CDR1 is ENHRY and CDR2 SYGVKD. CDR3 loop: CAISEGTNTEAFF. The CDR3 DNA sequence: TGTGCCATCAGTGAGGGGACAAACACTGAAGCTTTCTTT.

The rearrangement links TRBV18 to TRBJ1-1; 8 nucleotides align to TRBD1. Germline trimming cut 3 bases from V and 4 bases from J; bases unmatched to any gene: 4. The length of the CDR3 is 14 residues. CDR1 and CDR2 (germline): KGHSH, LQKENI. The CDR3 DNA is TGTGCCAGCTCACCCCTCGACAGGGGCACTGAAGCTTTCTTT. Translation gives CASSPLDRGTEAFF. The whole variable domain, filled in from reference TRBV18 and TRBJ1-1, reads NAGVMQNPRHLVRRRGQEARLRCSPMKGHSHVYWYRQLPEEGLKFMVYLQKENIIDESGMPKERFSAEFPKEGPSILRIQQVVRGDSAAYFCASSPLDRGTEAFFGQGTRLTVV.

This sequence joins TRBV11-2 and TRBJ2-3, with 7 bases lining up with TRBD2. J lost 9 bases, V lost 5 bases, and 8 bases had no gene match. The CDR3 length is 13 residues. Germline lookup yields CDR1 SGHAT and CDR2 FQNNGV. The DNA of the CDR3 is TGTGCCAGCAGCCCAGGGACTACTTCAACGCAGTATTTT. Translated: CASSPGTTSTQYF.

The V call is TRBV12-5, the J call TRBJ1-2; 7 nucleotides match TRBD1. The J segment lost 0 bases and the V segment lost 3 bases, leaving 4 bases of the junction unmatched. There are 15 residues in the CDR3. Per the germline V gene, CDR1 is LGHNT and CDR2 is FRNRAP. CDR3: CASGFGQVTNYGYTF. The CDR3 DNA is TGTGCTAGTGGTTTTGGACAGGTCACTAACTATGGCTACACCTTC.

The chain carries TRBV27 and TRBJ2-7; TRBD2 agrees at 8 bases. The length of the CDR3 is 13 residues. Germline CDR1 is MNHEY and CDR2 is SMNVEV (reference sequence). Written as DNA, the CDR3 is TGTGTGGAGACGGGACTAGACCACTACGAGCAGTACTTC. Translation gives CVETGLDHYEQYF.

This chain joins TRBV11-2 and TRBJ1-2, with D possibly matching TRBD1 (6 bases). V shed 4 bases and J shed 3 bases, with 18 bases lying between them. This CDR3 spans 16 amino acids. Germline V gene sequence: CDR1 SGHAT, CDR2 FQNNGV. The CDR3 region is CASSSPRGGHDYGYTF. CDR3 coding DNA: TGTGCCAGCAGCTCACCTAGGGGGGGGCATGACTATGGCTACACCTTC.

CDR3 amino acids: CASSLLGNEKLFF. The DNA of the CDR3 is TGCGCCAGCAGCTTGCTAGGTAATGAAAAACTGTTTTTT. The V gene is TRBV5-1, the J gene TRBJ1-4, with D hard to call. V shed 1 base and J shed 4 bases, with 5 bases lying between them. Germline V gene data show CDR1 as SGHRS and CDR2 as YFSETQ. The CDR3 contains 13 residues.

Remarks on this clone: The germline gene is not matched at one end of the junction; a read error may be the cause. V usage is TRBV3-1 (or the pseudogene TRBV3-2) and J usage is TRBJ1-1; 9 positions match TRBD1. Germline CDR1 LGHDT, CDR2 YNNKEL (reference sequence). CDR3 length equals 14 residues. In nucleotides, the CDR3 is TGTACCAGTAAACAGGGGGCTAGTTCAACTGAAGCTTTCTTT. This sequence encodes CTSKQGASSTEAFF.

The V gene is TRBV28, the J gene TRBJ2-1, with 9 bases fitting TRBD2. V was pared by 4 bases and J by 14 bases, with 21 bases of the junction left unmatched. Germline values: CDR1 MDHEN, CDR2 SYDVKM. The CDR3 is 17 amino acids. CDR3 sequence: CASSSPWSSGRAGGKFF. CDR3 sequence (DNA): TGTGCCAGCAGTTCACCGTGGAGTAGCGGGAGAGCGGGTGGAAAGTTCTTC.

The rearrangement joins TRBV10-1 to TRBJ2-5, with TRBD1 matching over 11 bases. The CDR3 contains 14 residues. Germline CDR1 and CDR2: WNHNN and SYGVQD (reference sequence). Unmatched junction bases numbered 3, after V lost 5 bases and J lost 4 bases. DNA for the CDR3: TGCGCCAGCAGTTCGGACAGGGGGCGAGAGACCCAGTACTTC. This translates into CASSSDRGRETQYF.

The J gene is TRBJ2-3, the V gene TRBV12-5; TRBD2 agrees at 11 bases. CDR3 length equals 15 residues. Germline V gene lookup returns CDR1 LGHNT and CDR2 FRNRAP. V was pared by 5 bases and J by 1 base, with 2 bases of the junction left unmatched. The CDR3 DNA reads as TGTGCTAGTGGTCTGGGACTAGCGGGCACAGATACGCAGTATTTT. This translates into CASGLGLAGTDTQYF.